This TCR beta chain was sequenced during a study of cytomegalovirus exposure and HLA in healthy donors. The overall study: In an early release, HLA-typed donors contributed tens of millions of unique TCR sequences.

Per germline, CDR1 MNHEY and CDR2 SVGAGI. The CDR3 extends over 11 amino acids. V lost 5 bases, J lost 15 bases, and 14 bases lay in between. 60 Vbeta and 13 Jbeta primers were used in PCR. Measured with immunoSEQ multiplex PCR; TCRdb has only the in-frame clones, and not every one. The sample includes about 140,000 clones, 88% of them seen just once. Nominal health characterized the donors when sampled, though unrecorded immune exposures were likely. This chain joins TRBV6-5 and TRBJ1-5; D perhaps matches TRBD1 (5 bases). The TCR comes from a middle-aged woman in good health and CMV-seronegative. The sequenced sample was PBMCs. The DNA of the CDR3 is TGTGCCAGCAGTGCCCGGGACTCCGCGCATTTT. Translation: CASSARDSAHF.